This TCR beta chain was sequenced during a study of shared clonotypes between healthy human individuals. Some clones are missing from TCRdb's copy, which holds only in-frame ones; the method was immunoSEQ multiplex PCR. The sample carries 2 million to 2.5 million clones, under 95% recorded once. Germline V gene lookup returns CDR1 MNHNS and CDR2 SASEGT. This CDR3 is built from 15 residues. Trimming took 4 bases from V and 6 from J; bases not matched to a gene: 10. The sequencing sample was made of naive CD4+ T cells from PBMCs. The subset was: CD45RA+ positively selected. V gene TRBV6-1 combines with J gene TRBJ2-7; 9 bases agree with TRBD2. This clonotype originated in a man between 18 and 35 years old in good health. Some clones in this sample may be carry-over from other donors' samples. This CDR3 is CASSGGDSGSPEQYF. CDR3 nucleotide sequence: TGTGCCAGCAGTGGCGGAGATAGCGGGAGCCCCGAGCAGTACTTC.